Following are 2 T cell receptor beta chains from one sample sequenced in a study of shared clonotypes between healthy human individuals. Some clones are missing from TCRdb's copy, which holds only in-frame ones; the method was immunoSEQ multiplex PCR. In the table there are 2.3 million or so clones, 85% to 95% of which are singletons. Sequences were obtained from naive CD4+ T cells from PBMCs. As to subset: CD45RA+ positively selected. The origin of the receptors is a man between 18 and 35 years old in good health. Some clones in this sample may be carry-over from other donors' samples.

This rearrangement joins TRBV19 to TRBJ2-7; 11 positions agree with TRBD2. This CDR3 spans 16 amino acids. Trimming at V came to 3 bases and at J to 1 base, leaving 5 bases not matched to a gene. Germline loops: CDR1 LNHDA, CDR2 SQIVND (reference sequence). The CDR3 region is CASSMPGTSGSYEQYF. CDR3 coding DNA: TGTGCCAGTAGTATGCCCGGGACTAGCGGATCCTACGAGCAGTACTTC.

The chain combines TRBV9 with TRBJ1-4, with 7 bases identical to TRBD1. CDR1 SGDLS and CDR2 YYNGEE come from the germline V gene. Germline trimming cut 0 bases from V and 4 bases from J; bases unmatched to any gene: 6. The CDR3 covers 16 residues. CDR3 DNA sequence: TGTGCCAGCAGCGTAGGTCGGGGACAGTATAATGAAAAACTGTTTTTT. Translated: CASSVGRGQYNEKLFF.